This TCR beta chain was observed in a study of T cells in tumors after PD-1 blockade. Looking at the study overall: Patients received pembrolizumab 200 mg every 3 weeks or cemiplimab 350 mg every 2 weeks. During anti-PD-1 treatment, some patients continued daily vismodegib 150 mg.

Germline loops: CDR1 MNHEY, CDR2 SVGAGI. This CDR3 has 12 residues. V shed 0 bases and J shed 8 bases, with 7 bases lying between them. The assay was immunoSEQ multiplex PCR, and TCRdb's table has in-frame clones only and misses some. This sample has fewer than 55,000 clones, with over 70% found just once. This clone was seen a few times. Its antigen is still unknown. Findings and limits, study-wide: Some novel exhausted tumor clones appeared in pre-treatment blood, suggesting peripheral recruitment.

Input was 616 ng to 6,004 ng of genomic DNA from tumor or blood. This chain connects TRBV6-5 to TRBJ1-1; D is unclear. Sequencing used PBMCs, obtained before anti-PD-1 treatment. The TCR comes from a human donor with basal cell carcinoma. The CDR3 protein is CASSYSYEEAFF. The CDR3 coding sequence is TGTGCCAGCAGTTACTCCTATGAAGAAGCTTTCTTT.